A single sample is the source of the 18 T cell receptor beta chains below, sequenced in a study of response to subunit inactivated influenza vaccine. TCRdb reanalysed the RT-PCR reads using MiXCR and keeps one entry per CDR3 protein. The sample shows 860,000 or so distinct CDR3 sequences, around 20% of them seen only once. Sequences were derived from PBMCs from blood, sampled around 5 days after vaccination. The receptors were gathered from a man aged 45-65 years who received an inactivated influenza vaccine.

This clonotype was seen a few times. The chain joins TRBV5-1 to TRBJ2-7; 8 bases fit TRBD2. The CDR3 is made up of 14 amino acids. V dropped 7 bases and J dropped 0; count of bases not matched to a gene: 6. CDR1 and CDR2 from the germline V gene are SGHRS and YFSETQ. The CDR3 nucleotides read TGCGCCAGCCGAGCGGGGGCCCTCTCCTACGAGCAGTACTTC. Protein: CASRAGALSYEQYF.

This clonotype was seen more than once but under ten times. The genes are TRBV29-1 and TRBJ1-2; D unclear. CDR3 size: 12 residues. Between the trimmed V and J ends, which lost 5 bases and 8 bases, there was a span of 15 bases. Germline V gene sequence: CDR1 SQVTM, CDR2 ANQGSEA. CDR3 in amino acids: CSVQPTTGGYTF. The DNA for the CDR3 is TGCAGCGTTCAGCCGACGACGGGAGGCTACACCTTC.

The chain links TRBV12-3 or TRBV12-4 to TRBJ2-2; D call uncertain. V shed 6 bases and J shed 5 bases, with 7 bases lying between them. The CDR3 covers 12 residues. This CDR3 is CASSSRTGELFF. CDR3 bases: TGTGCCAGCAGCTCCAGGACCGGGGAGCTGTTTTTT.

The V call is TRBV18, the J call TRBJ2-7, with D perhaps matching TRBD1 (5 bases). Trimming removed 5 bases from V and 3 bases from J, with 17 bases in between. Germline lookup yields CDR1 KGHSH and CDR2 LQKENI. The CDR3 spans 15 residues. CDR3 sequence: CASSADVGRVYEQYF. CDR3 sequence (DNA): TGTGCCAGCTCAGCCGACGTTGGCAGGGTCTACGAGCAGTACTTC.

The chain joins TRBV4-2 to TRBJ1-3; D unclear. The germline V gene has CDR1 LGHNA and CDR2 YNFKEQ. V lost 1 base to trimming and J lost 0 bases, with 7 bases between them. CDR3 length: 15 amino acids. This CDR3 is CASSQVRASGNTIYF. The CDR3 DNA follows: TGTGCCAGCAGCCAAGTGCGGGCCTCTGGAAACACCATATATTTT.

This clonotype was detected a few times. V and J are TRBV7-2 and TRBJ2-5; D remains unclear. Trimming stripped 1 base from V and 4 bases from J, with 13 bases between. This CDR3 region has 15 residues. CDR1 SGHTA and CDR2 FQGNSA come from the germline V gene. The CDR3 bases are TGTGCCAGCAGCTTAGATGGAAGGGCTCCAGAGACCCAGTACTTC. It yields the protein CASSLDGRAPETQYF. Variable domain in full (rest from reference TRBV7-2 and TRBJ2-5): GAGVSQSPSNKVTEKGKDVELRCDPISGHTALYWYRQSLGQGLEFLIYFQGNSAPDKSGLPSDRFSAERTGGSVSTLTIQRTQQEDSAVYLCASSLDGRAPETQYFGPGTRLLVL.

This chain connects TRBV7-3 to TRBJ2-2; 7 nucleotides agree with TRBD1. Germline trimming cut 4 bases from V and 5 bases from J; bases unmatched to any gene: 7. The germline V gene encodes CDR1 SGHTA and CDR2 FQGTGA. The CDR3 totals 15 residues. The CDR3 is CASSSTAGGTGELFF. In nucleotides, the CDR3 is TGTGCCAGCAGCTCAACCGCAGGGGGAACCGGGGAGCTGTTTTTT.

The chain employs TRBV20-1 and TRBJ2-3; TRBD2 agrees at 7 bases. CDR1 and CDR2 from the germline V gene are DFQATT and SNEGSKA (reference sequence). The CDR3 consists of 14 residues. In DNA form, the CDR3 reads TGCACTCAATCAGCGGGGACCGGCACAGATACGCAGTATTTT. It translates to CTQSAGTGTDTQYF.

This clonotype was counted between two and nine times. This sequence joins TRBV6-2 or TRBV6-3 and TRBJ1-1; D perhaps matches TRBD1 (6 bases). Germline assignment: CDR1 MNHEY and CDR2 SVGEGT. The V end was cut by 2 bases, the J end by 8 bases, with 12 bases between. The CDR3 runs to 13 residues. CDR3 nucleotides: TGTGCCAGCAGTTACACGCAGGGGACAGAAGCTTTCTTT. Amino acid sequence: CASSYTQGTEAFF.

This clonotype came up a few times. This sequence joins TRBV29-1 and TRBJ1-2; D is perhaps TRBD1 (6 bases). Per the germline V gene, CDR1 is SQVTM and CDR2 is ANQGSEA. V lost 7 bases and J lost 2, with 11 bases in between. The CDR3 extends over 12 amino acids. The CDR3 coding sequence is TGCAGCGGGGACATCCCAAACTATGGCTACACCTTC. It is translated as CSGDIPNYGYTF. The variable domain in full, with the rest retrieved from reference TRBV29-1 and TRBJ1-2, is SAVISQKPSRDICQRGTSLTIQCQVDSQVTMMFWYRQQPGQSLTLIATANQGSEATYESGFVIDKFPISRPNLTFSTLTVSNMSPEDSSIYLCSGDIPNYGYTFGSGTRLTVV.

This clonotype showed up just a few times. The V gene is TRBV2, the J gene TRBJ2-2, with D unclear. CDR1 is SNHLY and CDR2 is FYNNEI in the germline V gene. There are 12 residues in the CDR3. V lost 7 bases and J lost 6, with 9 bases in between. In DNA, the CDR3 is TGTGCCAGCAACTGGACCCCCGGGGAGCTGTTTTTT. It specifies CASNWTPGELFF.

This clonotype was seen a handful of times. The genes are TRBV5-4 and TRBJ2-7, with D perhaps assigned TRBD1 or TRBD2 (5 bases each). CDR3 length: 16 amino acids. V was shortened by 4 bases and J by 7 bases, with 24 bases between the two germline ends. Per germline, CDR1 SGHNT and CDR2 YYREEE (reference sequence). The CDR3 region has the DNA TGTGCCAGCAGCCGATCCCTCGGGGCCCGAAAGAGGGAGCAGTACTTC. Residues: CASSRSLGARKREQYF. Full variable domain (remainder filled in from reference TRBV5-4 and TRBJ2-7): ETGVTQSPTHLIKTRGQQVTLRCSSQSGHNTVSWYQQALGQGPQFIFQYYREEENGRGNFPPRFSGLQFPNYSSELNVNALELDDSALYLCASSRSLGARKREQYFGPGTRLTVT.

This clonotype has only a few counts. The chain joins TRBV6-2 or TRBV6-3 to TRBJ2-7; D unclear. Per the germline V gene, CDR1 is MNHEY and CDR2 is SVGEGT. This CDR3 contains 13 residues. Trimming left V 6 bases short and J 3 bases short, with 12 bases between. CDR3 region: CASSSTTGYEQYF. The CDR3 coding sequence is TGTGCCAGCAGCTCCACCACGGGCTACGAGCAGTACTTC.

This clonotype was recorded at least ten times. The genes are TRBV15 and TRBJ1-1; TRBD1 matches at 9 bases. CDR1 is LNHNV and CDR2 is YYDKDF in the germline V gene (reference sequence). This CDR3 region has 15 residues. V was clipped by 3 bases and J by 2 bases; unmatched bases: 4. The CDR3 coding sequence is TGTGCCACCAGCAGTGGACAGGGGCTAAACACTGAAGCTTTCTTT. Translated: CATSSGQGLNTEAFF.

This clonotype came up a few times. This chain uses TRBV29-1 with TRBJ2-1, with TRBD2 matching 8 bases. The germline gives CDR1 SQVTM, CDR2 ANQGSEA. The CDR3 has 14 residues. The V and J ends lost 4 bases and 4 bases, in that order; junction bases with no gene match: 6. CDR3 residues: CSVGRGGQYNEQFF. The CDR3 coding sequence is TGCAGCGTTGGTCGGGGGGGCCAGTACAATGAGCAGTTCTTC.

This clonotype appeared a few times. J is TRBJ1-6 and V is TRBV20-1; D remains unclear. Deletions cut 3 bases from V and 7 bases from J, with 16 bases between. This CDR3 contains 15 residues. Germline V gene data show CDR1 as DFQATT and CDR2 as SNEGSKA (reference sequence). The CDR3 region has the DNA TGCAGTGCTAGCCCTACCGGGATCTTAAATTCACCCCTCCACTTT. Its translation is CSASPTGILNSPLHF.

The chain couples TRBV10-2 to TRBJ1-1; D may be TRBD1 (5 bases). The CDR3 consists of 14 residues. Germline CDR1 and CDR2: WSHSY and SAAADI. Trimming removed 1 base from V and 1 base from J, with 7 bases in between. CDR3 amino acids: CASSEFGANTEAFF. The DNA of the CDR3 is TGCGCCAGCAGTGAGTTCGGGGCGAACACTGAAGCTTTCTTT.

V and J are TRBV4-1 and TRBJ2-7, with D perhaps matching TRBD2 (5 bases). Germline assignment: CDR1 MGHRA and CDR2 YSYEKL. This CDR3 is built from 15 residues. Between the trimmed V and J ends, which lost 0 bases and 1 base, there was a span of 10 bases. As DNA, the CDR3 is TGCGCCAGCAGCCAAGATACGGGGTTGTCCTACGAGCAGTACTTC. Translated, it gives CASSQDTGLSYEQYF.